This TCR beta chain was observed in a study of shared clonotypes between healthy human individuals. Overall study findings and caveats: Sampling included only blood; tissue repertoires likely differ. Despite large depth, rarefaction showed incomplete sorted-subset sequencing.

CDR3 length: 13 amino acids. The germline V gene has CDR1 SGHVS and CDR2 FNYEAQ. V dropped 5 bases and J dropped 5 bases, with 9 bases sitting between them. The donors were adults (healthy and HIV-negative) with no recent acute infections or vaccinations. As regards this clone: Its antigen is not known.

Deep-level running was used for the assay. Repertoires were generated with immunoSEQ multiplex PCR, while TCRdb's copy carries only in-frame clones and drops some. The top ten clones hold approximately 1.5% of a sample with under 1,100,000 clones, 60% to 80% of them seen once. The chain uses TRBV7-6 and TRBJ2-2, with no clear D. Sequencing was performed on memory CD4+ T cells sorted from blood. Subset defined: CD45RA-negative fraction. This clonotype was obtained from a man between 18 and 35 years old in good health. In DNA, the CDR3 is TGTGCCAGCAGCCCCTGGAGTACCGGGGAGCTGTTTTTT. Translated: CASSPWSTGELFF.